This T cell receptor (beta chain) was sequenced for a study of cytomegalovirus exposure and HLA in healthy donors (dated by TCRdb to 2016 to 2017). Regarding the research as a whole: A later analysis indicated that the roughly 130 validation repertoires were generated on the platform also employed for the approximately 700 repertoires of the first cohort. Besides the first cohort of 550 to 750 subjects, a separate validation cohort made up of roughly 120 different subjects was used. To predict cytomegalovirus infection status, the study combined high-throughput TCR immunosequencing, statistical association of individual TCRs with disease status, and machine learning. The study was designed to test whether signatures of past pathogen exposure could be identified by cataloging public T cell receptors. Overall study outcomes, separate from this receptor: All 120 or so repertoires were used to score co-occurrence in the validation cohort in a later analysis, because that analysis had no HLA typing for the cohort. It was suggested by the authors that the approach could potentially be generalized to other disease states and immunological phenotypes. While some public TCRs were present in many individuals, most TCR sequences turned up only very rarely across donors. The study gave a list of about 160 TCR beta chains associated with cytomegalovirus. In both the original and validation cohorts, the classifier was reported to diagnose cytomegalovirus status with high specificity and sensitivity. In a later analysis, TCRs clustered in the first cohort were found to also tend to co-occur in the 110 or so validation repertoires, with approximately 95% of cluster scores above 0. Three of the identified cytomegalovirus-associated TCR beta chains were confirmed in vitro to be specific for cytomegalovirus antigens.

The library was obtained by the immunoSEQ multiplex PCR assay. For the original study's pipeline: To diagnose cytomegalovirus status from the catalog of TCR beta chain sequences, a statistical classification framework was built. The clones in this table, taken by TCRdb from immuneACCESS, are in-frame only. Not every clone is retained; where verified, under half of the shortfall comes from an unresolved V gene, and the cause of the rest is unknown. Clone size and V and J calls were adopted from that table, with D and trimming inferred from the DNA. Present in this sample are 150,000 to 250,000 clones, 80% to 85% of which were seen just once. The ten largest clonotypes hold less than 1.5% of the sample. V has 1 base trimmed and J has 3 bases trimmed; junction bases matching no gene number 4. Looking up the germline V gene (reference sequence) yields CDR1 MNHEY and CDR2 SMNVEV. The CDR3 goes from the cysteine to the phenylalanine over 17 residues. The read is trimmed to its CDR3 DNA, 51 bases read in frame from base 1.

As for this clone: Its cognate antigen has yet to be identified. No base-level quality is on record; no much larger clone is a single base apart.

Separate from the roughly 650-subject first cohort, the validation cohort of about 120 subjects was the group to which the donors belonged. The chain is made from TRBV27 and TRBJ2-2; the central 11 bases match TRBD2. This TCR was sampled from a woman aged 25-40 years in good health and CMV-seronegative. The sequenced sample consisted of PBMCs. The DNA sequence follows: TGTGCCAGCAGTTTATGGCCGACTAGCGGGGACACCGGGGAGCTGTTTTTT. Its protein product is CASSLWPTSGDTGELFF.